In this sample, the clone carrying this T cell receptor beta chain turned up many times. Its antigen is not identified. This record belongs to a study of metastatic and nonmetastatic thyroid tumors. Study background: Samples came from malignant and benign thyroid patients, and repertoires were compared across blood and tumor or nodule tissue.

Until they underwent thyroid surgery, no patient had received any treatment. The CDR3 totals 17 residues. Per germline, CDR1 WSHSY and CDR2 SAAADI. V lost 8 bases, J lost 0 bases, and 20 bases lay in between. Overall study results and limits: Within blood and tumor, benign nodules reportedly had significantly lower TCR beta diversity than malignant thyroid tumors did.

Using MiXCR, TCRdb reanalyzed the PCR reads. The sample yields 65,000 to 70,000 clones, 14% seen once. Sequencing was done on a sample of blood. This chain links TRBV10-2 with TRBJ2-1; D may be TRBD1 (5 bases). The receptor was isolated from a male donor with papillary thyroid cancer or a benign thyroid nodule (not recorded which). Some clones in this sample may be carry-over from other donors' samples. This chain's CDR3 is CASRRGAALSSYNEQFF. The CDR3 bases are TGCGCCAGCCGACGTGGGGCCGCACTAAGCTCCTACAATGAGCAGTTCTTC.